This T cell receptor (beta chain) was observed in a study of radiation and T cells in renal cell carcinoma. Findings and caveats of the study: Baseline intratumoral clonotype presence is unknown without pretreatment biopsies.

On this clone itself: As yet, its antigen is unknown.

Time point noted: baseline pretreatment blood. Noted treatment: 15 Gy SBRT to primary tumor, nephrectomy 4 weeks later. There are 14 residues in the CDR3. Trimming removed 9 bases at V and 0 bases at J, with 11 bases between. CDR1 and CDR2 from the germline V gene are SGHDN and FVKESK. Assay: immunoSEQ multiplex PCR; the TCRdb copy retains only in-frame clones and omits some. The sample shows about 95,000 clones, 70% to 90% of them seen only once. The genes are TRBV14 and TRBJ1-4, with D tentatively TRBD1 (5 bases). This specimen was blood, taken from a patient whose treatment included radiotherapy and nephrectomy. This clonotype was obtained from a man aged 45-65 years with renal cell carcinoma. The CDR3 reads CASKGRSTNEKLFF. The CDR3 bases are TGTGCCAGTAAGGGGCGATCAACTAATGAAAAACTGTTTTTT.